The clone carrying this T cell receptor (beta chain) was seen more than once but under ten times. The CDR3 has 15 amino acids. Germline V gives CDR1 MNHEY, CDR2 SVGEGT. V was trimmed by 6 bases and J by 2 bases, leaving 17 bases between them. Methods used by the authors: Estimation of nucleated cell counts was performed using reference gene primer amplification. Sequenced by immunoSEQ multiplex PCR; TCRdb stores in-frame clones only, minus some. V, J and clone size derive from that table, while D and trimming were established from the DNA sequence. The data hold over 150,000 clones, with over 75% observed a single time. This specimen belongs to a study of blood T cell repertoires in COVID-19. Overall study context: Nucleic acid was either cDNA or gDNA, and it came from T cells, B-cell-depleted T cells, or PBMCs.

Source material: peripheral blood. V usage is TRBV6-2 or TRBV6-3 and J usage is TRBJ2-7; the D gene is possibly TRBD2 (5 bases). The clonotype comes from a woman between 50 and 59 years old with acute or convalescent COVID-19. This CDR3 is CASSHWFGNTYEQYF. In DNA form, the CDR3 reads TGTGCCAGCAGCCACTGGTTCGGGAATACCTACGAGCAGTACTTC.